This T cell receptor (beta chain) comes out of a study of blood T cells in healthy people across ages. This clonotype was found a few times. Sample-barcoded 5' priming and a J-beta primer mix drove a second PCR of about 6 to 11 cycles. A single record per CDR3 protein comes from TCRdb applying MiXCR to the 5' RACE reads. The table lists about 800,000 distinct CDR3 sequences, roughly 46% of them singletons. This receptor was identified in a man older than 75 in good health. Specimen: blood.

The chain's CDR3 is CASRRTGTGVGELFF. The CDR3 coding sequence is TGTGCCAGCAGACGGACCGGGACAGGGGTTGGGGAGCTGTTTTTT. The rearrangement uses TRBV28 and TRBJ2-2; TRBD1 matches 10 bases. V lost 6 bases to trimming and J lost 8 bases; unmatched junction nucleotides: 9. The germline CDR1 and CDR2 sequences are MDHEN and SYDVKM. This CDR3 has 15 amino acids. Combining the CDR3 with reference TRBV28 and TRBJ2-2 gives the whole variable domain DVKVTQSSRYLVKRTGEKVFLECVQDMDHENMFWYRQDPGLGLRLIYFSYDVKMKEKGDIPEGYSVSREKKERFSLILESASTNQTSMYLCASRRTGTGVGELFFGEGSRLTVL.